This T cell receptor beta chain was retrieved from a study of breast tumors, draining lymph nodes, adjacent tissues (dated by TCRdb to about 2016). Concerning the study at large: TCR beta repertoires were compared across tumor, adjacent nontumor tissue and axillary lymph nodes obtained from breast cancer patients. In human breast cancer, the study set out to assess how tumor, surrounding tissue and draining lymph node repertoires relate to one another and whether T cells might be exchanged between them.

The instrument was an Illumina HiSeq 2000. Multiplex PCR amplification was used to generate the TCR beta chain libraries. The amplified TCR beta chain products were analyzed by high-throughput sequencing. Using fastp at Q25 and MiXCR, TCRdb reprocessed the public reads and kept productive beta chains. Each CDR3 protein gets just one entry, which takes the most common genes and DNA from the rows behind it. The sample table contains about 230,000 distinct CDR3 sequences; only one count was recorded for roughly 32% of them. The top ten clonotypes cover roughly 1.3% of the sample. Via the germline V gene (reference sequence), CDR1 is DFQATT and CDR2 SNEGSKA. Trimming takes 3 bases from V and 1 base from J, and the germline ends sit 13 bases apart. Counted from cysteine to phenylalanine, this CDR3 has 16 amino acids. Just the 48-base CDR3 DNA is kept, in frame starting at base 1. Findings and caveats that apply to the study as a whole: Tumor and nontumor tissue repertoires were significantly more similar in luminal-like than in basal-like breast cancer. Tumor T-cell repertoires showed less diversity than lymph node repertoires and more diversity than nontumor tissue repertoires, and tumor T-cell repertoires showed preferential V and J gene usage. The conclusion that tumor T cells originate in lymph nodes was framed as consistent with a hypothesis rather than directly demonstrated. The data were judged consistent with most tumor T cells deriving from the lymph node and then expanding within tumor tissue.

About this clonotype itself: Its cognate antigen has yet to be identified. Base qualities are not provided; no much larger clone lies one nucleotide away.

Lymph node samples were obtained from the axillary draining lymph nodes of breast cancer patients. The chain links TRBV20-1 with TRBJ1-6; a tentative D match to TRBD1 spans 6 bases. The sequence came from a female donor with breast cancer. Some clones in this sample may be carry-over from other donors' samples. What was sequenced was axillary lymph node tissue. CDR3 protein: CSARSGANSYNSPLHF. The DNA sequence follows: TGCAGTGCTAGGTCAGGGGCAAATTCCTATAATTCACCCCTCCACTTT.